These 25 T cell receptor beta chains were all obtained from the same sample, sequenced in a study of T cell changes during pregnancy in multiple sclerosis. Clones were read by immunoSEQ multiplex PCR, and TCRdb kept only the in-frame ones, dropping some. The table records tens of thousands of clones, roughly nine tenths of them present only once. Specimen: peripheral blood, collected in the second trimester of pregnancy. All receptors come from a female donor with multiple sclerosis, enrolled in a pregnancy study.

The CDR3 nucleotides are TGTGCCTGGAGTGTACCGCACAGGAGTTTTAGCAATCAGCCCCAGCATTTT. The encoded protein is CAWSVPHRSFSNQPQHF. The chain combines TRBV30 with TRBJ1-5; D possibly corresponds to TRBD1 (5 bases). Germline V gives CDR1 GTSNPN, CDR2 SVGIG (reference sequence). V gave up 0 bases and J gave up 0 bases, with 15 bases separating them. CDR3 size: 17 residues.

The DNA for the CDR3 is TGTGCCAGCAGCTCCTACCGGGACTCAAGGGGCTACACCTTC. It is translated as CASSSYRDSRGYTF. The J gene is TRBJ1-2, the V gene TRBV7-9, with TRBD1 as a possible D gene (5 bases). This CDR3 is built from 14 residues. Trimming took 4 bases from V and 8 from J, leaving 17 bases between them. The germline V gene encodes CDR1 SEHNR and CDR2 FQNEAQ (reference sequence). The full variable domain, in which reference TRBV7-9 and TRBJ1-2 provide the parts outside the CDR3, is DTGVSQNPRHKITKRGQNVTFRCDPISEHNRLYWYRQTLGQGPEFLTYFQNEAQLEKSRLLSDRFSAERPKGSFSTLEIQRTEQGDSAMYLCASSSYRDSRGYTFGSGTRLTVV.

V usage is TRBV6-5 and J usage is TRBJ1-4, with 7 nucleotides matching TRBD1. CDR3 length: 16 residues. Trimming took 2 bases from V and 7 from J; bases not matched to a gene: 10. CDR1 and CDR2 (germline): MNHEY, SVGAGI. The CDR3 protein is CASSYDRQGSVEKLFF. CDR3 bases: TGTGCCAGCAGTTACGATAGACAGGGTAGTGTTGAAAAACTGTTTTTT.

This clone occurred once. V usage is TRBV7-2 and J usage is TRBJ1-3; 7 nucleotides agree with TRBD1. Germline loops: CDR1 SGHTA, CDR2 FQGNSA. This CDR3 region has 15 residues. J gave up 0 bases and V 5 bases, and 4 bases lay outside the gene matches. The CDR3 region is CASSTGTASGNTIYF. CDR3 bases: TGTGCCAGCAGCACCGGGACAGCCTCTGGAAACACCATATATTTT.

This sequence joins TRBV18 and TRBJ2-7, with a tentative D call TRBD1 (6 bases). CDR3 length: 15 amino acids. Trimming left V 4 bases short and J 3 bases short, with 16 bases between. From germline, CDR1 is KGHSH and CDR2 LQKENI. The CDR3 is CASSLPGHGIYEQYF. DNA for the CDR3: TGTGCCAGCTCACTGCCGGGACACGGCATCTACGAGCAGTACTTC.

This chain connects TRBV16 to TRBJ1-5, with 9 nucleotides matching TRBD1. CDR3 length: 15 amino acids. CDR1 and CDR2 from the germline V gene are KGHSY and FQNENV. After removal of 3 bases from V and 5 bases from J, the junction contained 5 bases not matched to a gene. CDR3 loop: CASSHSGQGHQPQHF. DNA for the CDR3: TGTGCCAGCAGCCATTCGGGACAGGGCCATCAGCCCCAGCATTTT.

This chain joins TRBV7-9 and TRBJ2-4, with TRBD1 matching over 11 bases. V lost 5 bases, J lost 0 bases, and 12 bases stayed unmatched. The germline CDR1 and CDR2 sequences are SEHNR and FQNEAQ (reference sequence). The CDR3 consists of 19 residues. The CDR3 region has the DNA TGTGCCAGCAGCATAGACCCGGGACAGGGGGTCATAGCCAAAAACATTCAGTACTTC. Translation: CASSIDPGQGVIAKNIQYF.

The chain couples TRBV19 to TRBJ1-3, with TRBD1 matching over 7 bases. CDR1 is LNHDA, CDR2 SQIVND, per germline (reference sequence). This CDR3 region has 17 residues. V shed 4 bases, J shed 0 bases, and the junction held 9 bases outside the gene matches. CDR3 sequence: CASSKATGYSSGNTIYF. In DNA form, the CDR3 reads TGTGCCAGTAGTAAAGCGACAGGGTATAGCTCTGGAAACACCATATATTTT.

This clone was seen only once. In DNA, the CDR3 is TGTGCCAGCAGCGAAGGGGTAGAAACTGAAGCTTTCTTT. Translation: CASSEGVETEAFF. The chain recombines TRBV7-9 with TRBJ1-1, with a weak D call TRBD1 (5 bases). CDR1 and CDR2 (germline): SEHNR, FQNEAQ (reference sequence). The V end lost 5 bases, the J end lost 5 bases, and 12 bases lay between the germline ends. This CDR3 comprises 13 residues.

The rearrangement links TRBV29-1 to TRBJ2-1; D gene unclear. Germline loops: CDR1 SQVTM, CDR2 ANQGSEA. There are 15 residues in the CDR3. The germline V and J ends were trimmed by 2 bases and 2 bases, with 13 bases remaining between them. CDR3 DNA sequence: TGCAGCGTTGAATTCCCAGGCTTGCCCTACAATGAGCAGTTCTTC. Translating it yields CSVEFPGLPYNEQFF.

This chain uses TRBV7-6 with TRBJ2-3, with D possibly being TRBD1 (6 bases). The CDR3 sequence is 15 residues long. V was pared by 4 bases and J by 0 bases, with 11 bases between. CDR1 and CDR2 from the germline V gene are SGHVS and FNYEAQ. CDR3 protein: CASSSKTGSTDTQYF. The CDR3 DNA sequence: TGTGCCAGCAGCTCCAAGACAGGAAGCACAGATACGCAGTATTTT.

V gene TRBV5-1 combines with J gene TRBJ2-1; no reliable D call. Germline assignment: CDR1 SGHRS and CDR2 YFSETQ. This CDR3 has 15 amino acids. V was shortened by 1 base and J by 2 bases, with 10 bases between the two germline ends. CDR3 sequence (DNA): TGCGCCAGCAGCTTGATAGCCGAAGCCTACAATGAGCAGTTCTTC. The encoded protein is CASSLIAEAYNEQFF.

The gene calls are TRBV11-2 and TRBJ1-3; TRBD1 might be the D (6 bases). The length of the CDR3 is 16 residues. CDR1 SGHAT and CDR2 FQNNGV come from the germline V gene. V dropped 6 bases and J dropped 0 bases, with 15 bases sitting between them. The CDR3 region is CASRTTGAFSGNTIYF. CDR3 nucleotide sequence: TGTGCCAGCAGAACGACAGGCGCGTTCTCTGGAAACACCATATATTTT.

This clone was picked up one time. The chain uses TRBV12-5 and TRBJ1-4, with unresolved D. V lost 2 bases and J 8 bases, leaving 12 bases between the germline ends. The CDR3 loop spans 14 amino acids. Germline CDR1 and CDR2: LGHNT and FRNRAP. The CDR3 loop reads CASGLSGTEEKLFF. The CDR3, as DNA: TGTGCTAGTGGTTTGTCGGGAACGGAGGAAAAACTGTTTTTT.

V and J are TRBV7-7 and TRBJ2-7; a possible D gene is TRBD1 (6 bases). The CDR3 spans 13 residues. Germline CDR1 reads SSHAT; CDR2 reads FNYEAQ (reference sequence). Trimming removed 1 base at V and 6 bases at J, with 10 bases between. CDR3 bases: TGTGCCAGCAGCTTAGGGACAGAAACCGAGCAGTACTTC. It translates to CASSLGTETEQYF.

The chain joins TRBV6-5 to TRBJ2-7, with TRBD1 identical over 9 bases. Germline V gene lookup returns CDR1 MNHEY and CDR2 SVGAGI. The CDR3 extends over 15 amino acids. V shed 6 bases and J 2 bases; nucleotides not matched to a gene: 8. The DNA of the CDR3 is TGTGCCAGCAGGCTTGGACAGGGGTCAGCCTACGAGCAGTACTTC. This sequence encodes CASRLGQGSAYEQYF.

The gene calls are TRBV29-1 and TRBJ1-1; the D is unclear. Germline V gene sequence: CDR1 SQVTM, CDR2 ANQGSEA. The V end was cut by 3 bases, the J end by 1 base, with 6 bases between. The CDR3 runs 12 residues. The CDR3 nucleotides are TGCAGCGTTGATAACGGGAACACTGAAGCTTTCTTT. Its protein product is CSVDNGNTEAFF.

The CDR3 loop is CASSQDVGVAATGELFF. In DNA form, the CDR3 reads TGTGCCAGCAGCCAAGATGTAGGGGTAGCGGCCACCGGGGAGCTGTTTTTT. V gene TRBV4-2 combines with J gene TRBJ2-2; possible D gene TRBD2, 6 bases. Trimming left V 0 bases short and J 4 bases short, with 15 bases between. This CDR3 contains 17 residues. Per germline, CDR1 LGHNA and CDR2 YNFKEQ.

A single count supports this clone. V is TRBV15 and J is TRBJ2-2; perhaps TRBD2 as D (5 bases). Germline CDR1 is LNHNV and CDR2 is YYDKDF (reference sequence). CDR3 size: 18 residues. Trimming shortened V by 5 bases and J by 0 bases, and 19 bases separated the two germline ends. CDR3 protein: CATSGGRILSANTGELFF. CDR3 coding DNA: TGTGCCACCAGCGGAGGACGGATCCTAAGCGCGAACACCGGGGAGCTGTTTTTT.

V usage is TRBV4-2 and J usage is TRBJ2-7, with TRBD2 matching over 8 bases. CDR1 is LGHNA and CDR2 is YNFKEQ in the germline V gene. The CDR3 has 18 residues. Trimming cost V 0 bases and J 4 bases; bases outside gene matches: 14. The DNA of the CDR3 is TGTGCCAGCAGCCAAGATGGGCTAGCGGGCGGACCGGTTTACGAGCAGTACTTC. Residues: CASSQDGLAGGPVYEQYF.

J is TRBJ2-2 and V is TRBV11-2, with D possibly TRBD2 on 5 matching bases. Trimming pared 8 bases from V and 6 bases from J, leaving 10 bases between. Germline CDR1 and CDR2: SGHAT and FQNNGV. The CDR3 is 12 amino acids. The CDR3 nucleotides are TGTGCCAGCCGCGGGCTCTCCGGGGAGCTGTTTTTT. This translates into CASRGLSGELFF. Full variable domain (outside the CDR3, taken from reference TRBV11-2 and TRBJ2-2): EAGVAQSPRYKIIEKRQSVAFWCNPISGHATLYWYQQILGQGPKLLIQFQNNGVVDDSQLPKDRFSAERLKGVDSTLKIQPAKLEDSAVYLCASRGLSGELFFGEGSRLTVL.

This clone was seen a handful of times. J is TRBJ2-1 and V is TRBV4-1; 7 nucleotides match TRBD2. This CDR3 has 16 residues. From germline, CDR1 is MGHRA and CDR2 YSYEKL. V dropped 3 bases and J dropped 6; count of bases not matched to a gene: 11. The chain's CDR3 is CASSHPALAAGNEQFF. The CDR3 DNA sequence: TGCGCCAGCAGCCATCCCGCGCTAGCGGCCGGCAATGAGCAGTTCTTC.

J is TRBJ1-4 and V is TRBV18, with D uncertain. Looked up from germline, CDR1 is KGHSH and CDR2 is LQKENI. This CDR3 contains 14 residues. V lost 6 bases to trimming and J lost 7 bases, with 15 bases between them. CDR3 nucleotide sequence: TGTGCCAGCTCCCCGGGAGGGATCGGTGAAAAACTGTTTTTT. Residues: CASSPGGIGEKLFF.

This chain links TRBV10-3 with TRBJ2-7, with 8 bases that match TRBD1. This CDR3 is built from 14 residues. After removal of 6 bases from V and 1 base from J, the junction contained 5 bases not matched to a gene. Germline V gene sequence: CDR1 ENHRY, CDR2 SYGVKD. The CDR3 sequence: CAISARDRSYEQYF. CDR3 coding DNA: TGTGCCATCAGCGCCCGGGACAGGTCCTACGAGCAGTACTTC.

This chain uses TRBV10-3 with TRBJ1-5, with TRBD1 matching over 7 bases. CDR1 is ENHRY, CDR2 SYGVKD, per germline. The V segment lost 2 bases and the J segment 6 bases; nucleotides outside the gene matches: 1. The CDR3 extends over 13 amino acids. The CDR3 nucleotides are TGTGCCATCAGTGAGGGGACAGTTCAGCCCCAGCATTTT. Amino acids: CAISEGTVQPQHF.